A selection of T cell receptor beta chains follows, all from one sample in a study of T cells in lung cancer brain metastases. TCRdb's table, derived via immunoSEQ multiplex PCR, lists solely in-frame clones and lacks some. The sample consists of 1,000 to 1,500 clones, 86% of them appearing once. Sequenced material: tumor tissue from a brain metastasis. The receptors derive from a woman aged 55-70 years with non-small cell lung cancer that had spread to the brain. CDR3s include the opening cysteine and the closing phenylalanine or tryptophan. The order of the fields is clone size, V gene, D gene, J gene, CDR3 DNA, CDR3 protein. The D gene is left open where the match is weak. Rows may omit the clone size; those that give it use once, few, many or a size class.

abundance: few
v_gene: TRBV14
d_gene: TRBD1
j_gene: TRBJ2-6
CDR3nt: TGTGCCAGCAGCCACCCGACAGGGACTGGGGCCAACGTCCTGACTTTC
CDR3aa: CASSHPTGTGANVLTF

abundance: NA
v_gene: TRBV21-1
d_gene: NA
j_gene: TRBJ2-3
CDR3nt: TGTGCCAGCAGCGCCTTTAGGGGGGACCGGTCGGGTTTTACGCAGTATTTT
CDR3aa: CASSAFRGDRSGFTQYF

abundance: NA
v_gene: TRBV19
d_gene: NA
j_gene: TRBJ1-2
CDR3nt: TGTGCCACAAAACAGGGACCTAACTATGGCTACACCTTC
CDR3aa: CATKQGPNYGYTF

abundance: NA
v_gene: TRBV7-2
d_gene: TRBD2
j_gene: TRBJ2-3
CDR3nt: TGTGCCAGCAGCTTAGTCCGACTAGCGGGGGGCGGCACAGATACGCAGTATTTT
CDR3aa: CASSLVRLAGGGTDTQYF

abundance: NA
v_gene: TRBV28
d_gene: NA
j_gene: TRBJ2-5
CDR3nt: TGTGCCAGCAGTTTAAACAGGGTCCCGGAGACCCAGTACTTC
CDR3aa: CASSLNRVPETQYF

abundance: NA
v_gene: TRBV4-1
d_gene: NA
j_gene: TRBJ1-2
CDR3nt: TGCGCCAGCAGCCACCGGGACCTGAACTCTAACTATGGCTACACCTTC
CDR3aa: CASSHRDLNSNYGYTF

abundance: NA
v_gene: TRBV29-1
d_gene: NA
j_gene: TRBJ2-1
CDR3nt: TGCAGCGTTGTTCGCCCCTCCTCCGGCAATGAGCAGTTCTTC
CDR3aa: CSVVRPSSGNEQFF

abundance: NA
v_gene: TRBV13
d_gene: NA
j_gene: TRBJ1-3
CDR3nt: TGTGCCAGCAGCGGTGGCGGGTCGGCTGGAAACACCATATATTTT
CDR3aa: CASSGGGSAGNTIYF

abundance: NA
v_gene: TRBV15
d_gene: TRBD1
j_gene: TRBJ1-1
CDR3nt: TGTGCCACCAGCAGGAATCTACAGGGGGCTGAAGCTTTCTTT
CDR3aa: CATSRNLQGAEAFF

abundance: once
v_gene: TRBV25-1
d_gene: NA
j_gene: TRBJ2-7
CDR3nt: TGTGCCAGCAGTGAATTGGATGGGGGGGCTGGCGAGCAGTACTTC
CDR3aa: CASSELDGGAGEQYF

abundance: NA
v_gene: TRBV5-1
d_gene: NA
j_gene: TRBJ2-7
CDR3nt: TGCGCCAGCAGCTTGGTGGGGGTCTACGAGCAGTACTTC
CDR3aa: CASSLVGVYEQYF

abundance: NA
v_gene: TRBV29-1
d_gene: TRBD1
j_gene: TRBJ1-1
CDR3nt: TGCAGCGTACAGGGGGCCACTGAAGCTTTCTTT
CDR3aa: CSVQGATEAFF

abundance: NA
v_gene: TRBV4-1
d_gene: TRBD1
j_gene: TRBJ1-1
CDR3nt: TGCGCCAGCAGCTCTGGACAGGGGGCCAGGAACACTGAAGCTTTCTTT
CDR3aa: CASSSGQGARNTEAFF

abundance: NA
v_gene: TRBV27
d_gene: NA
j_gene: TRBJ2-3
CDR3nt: TGTGCCAGCAGTTTATTGGCAGGGTCAGATACGCAGTATTTT
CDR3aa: CASSLLAGSDTQYF

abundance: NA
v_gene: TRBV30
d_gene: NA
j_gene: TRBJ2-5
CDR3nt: TGTGCCTGGAGTACACAGATACTCCAAGAGACCCAGTACTTC
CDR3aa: CAWSTQILQETQYF

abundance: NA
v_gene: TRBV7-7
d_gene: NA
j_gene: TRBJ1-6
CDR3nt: TGTGCCAGCCCTGTGTGGGGGACCTATAATTCACCCCTCCACTTT
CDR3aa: CASPVWGTYNSPLHF

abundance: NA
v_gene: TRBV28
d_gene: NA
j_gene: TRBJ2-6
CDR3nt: TGTGCCAGCAGTGACAGTCGCTCGGGAGGGGCCAACGTCCTGACTTTC
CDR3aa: CASSDSRSGGANVLTF

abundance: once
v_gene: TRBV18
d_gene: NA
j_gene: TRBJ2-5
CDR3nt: TGTGCCAGCTCACCACCCGGCCTCCTTGAGACCCAGTACTTC
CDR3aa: CASSPPGLLETQYF

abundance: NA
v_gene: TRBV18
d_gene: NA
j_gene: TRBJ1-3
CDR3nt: TGTGCCAGCTCACCAGACCGCGTCTCTGGAAACACCATATATTTT
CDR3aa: CASSPDRVSGNTIYF

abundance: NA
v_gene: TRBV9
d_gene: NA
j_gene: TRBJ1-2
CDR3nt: TGTGCCAGCAGCGACCGGGACACACCTAACTATGGCTACACCTTC
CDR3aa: CASSDRDTPNYGYTF

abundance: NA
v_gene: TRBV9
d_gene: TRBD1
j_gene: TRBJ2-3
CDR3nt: TGTGCCAGCAGCGTGGGGCAGGGGGGCACAGATACGCAGTATTTT
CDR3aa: CASSVGQGGTDTQYF

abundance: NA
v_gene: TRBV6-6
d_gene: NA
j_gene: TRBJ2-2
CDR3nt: TGTGCCAGCAGTTACATACTTGCCGGGAACACCGGGGAGCTGTTTTTT
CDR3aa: CASSYILAGNTGELFF